The text below deals with one T cell receptor beta chain. Its matching antigen is unknown. The sample is drawn from a study of CD8 T cells in ankylosing spondylitis. Study-level findings and limits: According to the report, clones linked to the disease were significantly enriched in matched synovial fluid samples taken from ankylosing spondylitis patients. Both synovial fluid and blood in reactive arthritis had previously been reported to carry some motif variants. Relatively rare in peripheral blood, disease-linked clones were also CD8+.

TCR beta libraries were made by quantitative 5'-RACE with molecular barcodes. TCRdb independently ran MiXCR on the 5' RACE reads; one entry per CDR3 protein. Of around 120,000 distinct CDR3 sequences listed, roughly an eighth were seen once; the top ten hold about 2.7%. Looked up from germline, CDR1 is SNHLY and CDR2 is FYNNEI. CDR3 length: 14 residues. Trimming took 9 bases from V and 5 from J; bases not matched to a gene: 9. Sequences were obtained from blood, either unsorted or a sorted T cell fraction (not recorded which). This receptor was identified in a female donor with ankylosing spondylitis or in good health (not recorded which). The V and J genes are TRBV2 and TRBJ2-2; the match to TRBD2 covers 7 bases. CDR3 DNA: TGTGCCAGTAACTCGGGACTACTGACCGGGGAGCTGTTTTTT. Translating it yields CASNSGLLTGELFF.